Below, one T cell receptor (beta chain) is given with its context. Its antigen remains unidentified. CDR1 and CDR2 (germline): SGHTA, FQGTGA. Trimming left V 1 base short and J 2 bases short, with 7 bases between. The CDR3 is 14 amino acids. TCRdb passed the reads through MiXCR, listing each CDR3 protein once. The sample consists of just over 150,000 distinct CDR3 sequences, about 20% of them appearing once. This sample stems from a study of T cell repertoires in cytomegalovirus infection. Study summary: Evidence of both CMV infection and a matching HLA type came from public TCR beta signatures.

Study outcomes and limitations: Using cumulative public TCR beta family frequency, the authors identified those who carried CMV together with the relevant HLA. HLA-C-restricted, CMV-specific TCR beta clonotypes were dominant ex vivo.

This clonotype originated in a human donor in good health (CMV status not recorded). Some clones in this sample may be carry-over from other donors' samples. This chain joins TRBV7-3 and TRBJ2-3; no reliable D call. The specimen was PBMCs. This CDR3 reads CASSLRGDTDTQYF. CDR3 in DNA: TGTGCCAGCAGCTTAAGAGGAGACACAGATACGCAGTATTTT.